This T cell receptor beta chain was recorded in a study of blood T cell repertoires in COVID-19 (dated by TCRdb to 2018 to 2020). Regarding the research as a whole: The collaborator samples originated in the United States, Italy and Spain and spanned the acute and convalescent phases of COVID-19. The prospective study material was composed of cDNA or gDNA derived from T cells, B-cell-depleted T cells, or PBMCs. The dataset comprised deeply sampled blood TCRbeta repertoires from subjects exposed to, actively infected with, or recovered from COVID-19. A freely available public database, intended as a resource for researchers studying the immune response to SARS-CoV-2, is where the repertoires were released. The samples were drawn from the first 160 participants of the ongoing ImmuneRACE study and from 950 to 1,500 subjects provided by 6 global collaborators. A de-identified subject ID, COVID-19 status, age in years and sex were almost always included in the sample metadata. Where available, HLA class I and class II types were taken from metadata supplied by the sample provider and were not determined by assay-based typing. The investigation overall reported the following: The quantity of clinical and demographic metadata differed by source and by participant and was supplied without curation.

Each collaborating institution followed its own protocols to collect whole blood in K2EDTA tubes. For TCRbeta analysis, collaborators shipped samples in one of three forms: frozen whole blood, isolated PBMCs, or DNA extracted from either of those sample types. The germline V gene sets CDR1 to SNHLY and CDR2 to FYNNEI. V is pruned by 7 bases and J by 5 bases, leaving 6 bases of the junction without a gene match. From cysteine to phenylalanine, the CDR3 is 13 amino acids long. Just the 39-base CDR3 DNA is kept, in frame starting at base 1. To note about this clone: Its antigen is currently not known. No qualities accompany the bases; no much larger clone lies one base away.

The immunoSEQ Assay, a bias-controlled multiplex PCR, was used to amplify TCRbeta CDR3 regions from genomic DNA. The authors' pipeline ran thus. Within the assay, amplification of reference gene primers was used to estimate how many nucleated cells each sample contained. To quantify the absolute abundance of each unique TCRbeta CDR3 rearrangement, sequence reads were collapsed and filtered. For each sample, productive Simpson clonality was calculated by taking the square root of Simpson's diversity index across productive rearrangements. The source is immuneACCESS, and TCRdb retained only in-frame sequences with V and J called. Part of the clones is not carried over; for the studies checked, unresolved V genes explain less than half of this, and the remainder is unexplained. V and J calls plus clone size are reproduced from that table; the DNA served to infer D and trimming. Counted in this sample were 80,000 to 85,000 clones; around 80% of them appeared once. The top ten constitute around 13% of the sample.

The sample consisted of peripheral blood. The receptor was derived from a human donor in a cohort sampled during active COVID-19. The rearranged chain carries TRBV2 and TRBJ2-3; TRBD1 fits 7 bases in the junction. At the DNA level, the sequence is TGTGCCAGCACCGTACAGGGGAAAGATACGCAGTATTTT. This encodes CASTVQGKDTQYF.